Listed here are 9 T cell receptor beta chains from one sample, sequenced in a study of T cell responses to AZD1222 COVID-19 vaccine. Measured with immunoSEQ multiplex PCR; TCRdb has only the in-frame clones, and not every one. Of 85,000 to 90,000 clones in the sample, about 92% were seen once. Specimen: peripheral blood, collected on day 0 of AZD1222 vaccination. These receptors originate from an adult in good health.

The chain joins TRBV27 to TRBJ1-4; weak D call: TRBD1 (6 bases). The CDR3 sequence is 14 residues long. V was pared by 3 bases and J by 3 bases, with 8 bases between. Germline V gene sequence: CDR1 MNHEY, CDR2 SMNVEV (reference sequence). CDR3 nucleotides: TGTGCCAGCAGTTTCCAGGGGTCTAATGAAAAACTGTTTTTT. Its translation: CASSFQGSNEKLFF.

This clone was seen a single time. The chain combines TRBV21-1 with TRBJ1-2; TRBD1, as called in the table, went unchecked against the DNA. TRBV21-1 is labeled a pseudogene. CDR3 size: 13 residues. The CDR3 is CASSRDRAGGYTF. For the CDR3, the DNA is TGTGCCAGCAGCAGGGACAGGGCGGGTGGCTACACCTTC.

Written as DNA, the CDR3 is TGTGCCAGCAGCGGGACAGGTGGAAACACCATATATTTT. Translating gives CASSGTGGNTIYF. The rearrangement uses TRBV12-3 or TRBV12-4 and TRBJ1-3; 8 bases map to TRBD1. The CDR3 loop spans 13 amino acids. The V and J ends lost 6 bases and 3 bases, in that order; junction bases with no gene match: 1.

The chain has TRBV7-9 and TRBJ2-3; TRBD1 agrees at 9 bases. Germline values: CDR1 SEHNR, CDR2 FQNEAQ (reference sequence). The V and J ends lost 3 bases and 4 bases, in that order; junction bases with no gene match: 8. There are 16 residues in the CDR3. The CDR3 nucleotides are TGTGCCAGCAGCTTTCCGGGACAGGGAAGGGCAGATACGCAGTATTTT. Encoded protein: CASSFPGQGRADTQYF.

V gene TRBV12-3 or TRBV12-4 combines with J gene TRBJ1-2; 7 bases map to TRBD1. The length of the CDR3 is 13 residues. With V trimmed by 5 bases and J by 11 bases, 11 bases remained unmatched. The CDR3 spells CASSITTGSRYTF. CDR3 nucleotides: TGTGCCAGCAGTATTACGACAGGGTCCCGATACACCTTC.

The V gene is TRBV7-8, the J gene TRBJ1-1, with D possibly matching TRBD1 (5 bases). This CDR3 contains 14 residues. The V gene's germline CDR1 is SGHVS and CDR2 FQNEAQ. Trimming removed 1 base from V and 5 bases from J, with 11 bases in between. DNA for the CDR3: TGTGCCAGCAGCTTAGACGGGGGTAAGACTGAAGCTTTCTTT. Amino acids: CASSLDGGKTEAFF. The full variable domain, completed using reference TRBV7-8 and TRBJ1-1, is GAGVSQSPRYKVAKRGQDVALRCDPISGHVSLFWYQQALGQGPEFLTYFQNEAQLDKSGLPSDRFFAERPEGSVSTLKIQRTQQEDSAVYLCASSLDGGKTEAFFGQGTRLTVV.

CDR3 in DNA: TGTGCCAGCAGGCAGGTCGCTAGCAATCAGCCCCAGCATTTT. It yields the protein CASRQVASNQPQHF. This chain uses TRBV2 with TRBJ1-5; no firm D call. Looked up from germline, CDR1 is SNHLY and CDR2 is FYNNEI. V lost 6 bases, J lost 0 bases, and 9 bases lay in between. The CDR3 is 14 residues long.

This CDR3 is CASRQGLGNTGELFF. DNA of the CDR3: TGCGCCAGCAGACAAGGGTTGGGGAACACCGGGGAGCTGTTTTTT. The V call is TRBV10-2, the J call TRBJ2-2; D gene uncertain. CDR3 length equals 15 residues. CDR1 WSHSY and CDR2 SAAADI come from the germline V gene. V lost 6 bases and J 1 base, leaving 12 bases between the germline ends.

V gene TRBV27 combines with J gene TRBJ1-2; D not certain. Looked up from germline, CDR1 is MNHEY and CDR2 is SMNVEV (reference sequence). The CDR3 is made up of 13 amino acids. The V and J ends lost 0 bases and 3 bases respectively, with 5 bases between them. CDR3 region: CASSLSSDYGYTF. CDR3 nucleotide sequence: TGTGCCAGCAGTTTATCGTCAGACTATGGCTACACCTTC.